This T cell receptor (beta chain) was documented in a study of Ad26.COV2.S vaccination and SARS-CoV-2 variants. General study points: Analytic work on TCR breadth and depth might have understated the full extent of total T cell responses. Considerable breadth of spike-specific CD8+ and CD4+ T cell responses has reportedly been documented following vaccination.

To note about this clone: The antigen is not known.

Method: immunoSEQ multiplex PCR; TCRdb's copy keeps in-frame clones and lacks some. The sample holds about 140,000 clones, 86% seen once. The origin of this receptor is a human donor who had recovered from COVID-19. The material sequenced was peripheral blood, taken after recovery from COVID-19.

The CDR3 DNA is TGTGCCAGCAGTTTCTACCGGGACAGGACCGAAGCTTTCTTT. Translating it yields CASSFYRDRTEAFF. The chain combines TRBV28 with TRBJ1-1; TRBD1 aligns across 8 bases. The CDR3 is 14 amino acids. Looked up from germline, CDR1 is MDHEN and CDR2 is SYDVKM. Germline trimming cut 3 bases from V and 8 bases from J; bases unmatched to any gene: 8. Combining the CDR3 with reference TRBV28 and TRBJ1-1 gives the whole variable domain DVKVTQSSRYLVKRTGEKVFLECVQDMDHENMFWYRQDPGLGLRLIYFSYDVKMKEKGDIPEGYSVSREKKERFSLILESASTNQTSMYLCASSFYRDRTEAFFGQGTRLTVV.